The next 17 T cell receptor beta chains were all read from a single sample in a study of identical twins. In TCRdb, the 5' RACE reads were re-called with MiXCR into one record per CDR3 protein. The sample includes about 520,000 distinct CDR3 sequences, 20% to 25% of them seen just once. This sample also belongs to another study, concerning T cells expressing NK-cell markers.

The sample consisted of CD4+ T cells sorted from blood. The receptors were gathered from a woman aged 18-29 years in good health.

This chain uses TRBV20-1 with TRBJ1-5; 7 bases map to TRBD1. The CDR3 has 15 residues. Germline V gene data show CDR1 as DFQATT and CDR2 as SNEGSKA (reference sequence). With 3 bases clipped from V and 0 bases from J, the junction kept 5 bases outside the gene matches. The CDR3, as DNA: TGCAGTGCTAGGCGGGGACAGAATAGCAATCAGCCCCAGCATTTT. This sequence encodes CSARRGQNSNQPQHF.

This clonotype was picked up a small number of times. This chain joins TRBV2 and TRBJ2-7, with 13 bases lining up with TRBD2. Germline V gene sequence: CDR1 SNHLY, CDR2 FYNNEI. Trimming cost V 7 bases and J 3 bases; bases outside gene matches: 6. This CDR3 spans 15 amino acids. Here the CDR3 DNA reads TGTGCCAGCACTAAGGGACTAGCGGGAATCTACGAGCAGTACTTC. This codes for CASTKGLAGIYEQYF.

The chain links TRBV20-1 to TRBJ2-5; D uncertain. Germline V gene lookup returns CDR1 DFQATT and CDR2 SNEGSKA (reference sequence). The CDR3 is made up of 12 amino acids. V was pared by 3 bases and J by 0 bases, with 5 bases between. The CDR3 DNA sequence: TGCAGTGCTAGCGGCAACCAAGAGACCCAGTACTTC. As protein: CSASGNQETQYF.

The rearrangement links TRBV12-3 or TRBV12-4 to TRBJ1-2, with a tentative D call TRBD1 (5 bases). The V and J ends lost 5 bases and 4 bases respectively, with 20 bases between them. This CDR3 has 16 residues. The CDR3 DNA follows: TGTGCCAGCAGTCCCTACACCGACAGTGCCTCCTATGGCTACACCTTC. This translates into CASSPYTDSASYGYTF.

This clonotype has more than one count but fewer than ten. V gene TRBV20-1 combines with J gene TRBJ2-1; TRBD1 or TRBD2 may be the D gene (6 bases each). V was clipped by 3 bases and J by 3 bases, with 9 bases between them. Per the germline V gene, CDR1 is DFQATT and CDR2 is SNEGSKA (reference sequence). The CDR3 runs 13 residues. CDR3 in amino acids: CSASGGNYNEQFF. In DNA, the CDR3 is TGCAGTGCTAGCGGGGGCAACTACAATGAGCAGTTCTTC.

This clonotype has a handful of counts. CDR3 region: CASRLTIAAGTGELFF. DNA for the CDR3: TGTGCCAGCAGGTTGACTATAGCGGCTGGCACCGGGGAGCTGTTTTTT. This sequence joins TRBV5-5 and TRBJ2-2; possibly TRBD2 for D (6 bases). This CDR3 comprises 16 residues. CDR1 and CDR2 from the germline V gene are SGHKS and YYEKEE (reference sequence). V lost 5 bases and J lost 4, with 18 bases in between.

The chain is built from TRBV5-1 and TRBJ2-2, with D perhaps TRBD2 (6 bases). Germline lookup yields CDR1 SGHRS and CDR2 YFSETQ. This CDR3 is 15 amino acids long. V lost 2 bases and J lost 7, with 15 bases in between. CDR3 nucleotides: TGCGCCAGCAGCTTCGGCGGGACGGGCATCGGGGAGCTGTTTTTT. Translated: CASSFGGTGIGELFF.

This clonotype was seen only a few times. J is TRBJ2-4 and V is TRBV5-4; D might be TRBD1 or TRBD2, each matching 5 bases. The V end was cut by 2 bases, the J end by 0 bases, with 24 bases between. This CDR3 region has 20 residues. Germline CDR1 SGHNT, CDR2 YYREEE (reference sequence). The CDR3 nucleotides are TGTGCCAGCAGCTTCGGATCCTTGACAGCCGACTATTTAGCCAAAAACATTCAGTACTTC. Translating it yields CASSFGSLTADYLAKNIQYF.

This clonotype showed up many times. The rearrangement links TRBV29-1 to TRBJ2-5; the D gene is possibly TRBD1 (6 bases). This CDR3 contains 13 residues. V lost 3 bases, J lost 2 bases, and 10 bases lay in between. Looked up from germline, CDR1 is SQVTM and CDR2 is ANQGSEA. Here the CDR3 reads CSVDRGNQETQYF. The CDR3 DNA sequence: TGCAGCGTTGATAGGGGGAATCAAGAGACCCAGTACTTC.

The gene calls are TRBV9 and TRBJ2-1; D unclear. Germline assignment: CDR1 SGDLS and CDR2 YYNGEE. V gave up 2 bases and J gave up 4 bases, with 10 bases separating them. The CDR3 length is 14 residues. This chain's CDR3 is CASSVTALYNEQFF. The CDR3, as DNA: TGTGCCAGCAGCGTCACGGCCTTATACAATGAGCAGTTCTTC.

CDR3 loop: CASSIQRGEAFF. CDR3 DNA: TGTGCCAGCAGCATCCAACGGGGTGAAGCTTTCTTT. V gene TRBV7-9 combines with J gene TRBJ1-1; D not resolved. The CDR3 has 12 amino acids. Germline V gene lookup returns CDR1 SEHNR and CDR2 FQNEAQ (reference sequence). Trimming left V 5 bases short and J 7 bases short, with 11 bases between.

The V call is TRBV5-1, the J call TRBJ2-1, with 7 bases matching TRBD1. CDR1 is SGHRS, CDR2 YFSETQ, per germline. CDR3 length equals 14 residues. V dropped 4 bases and J dropped 7; count of bases not matched to a gene: 8. Written as DNA, the CDR3 is TGCGCCAGCAGCCCTTCGACAGGGTTTAATGAGCAGTTCTTC. Amino acid sequence: CASSPSTGFNEQFF.

This clonotype was seen only a few times. The rearrangement uses TRBV27 and TRBJ1-6; D may be TRBD1 (5 bases). The CDR3 runs to 13 residues. V dropped 7 bases and J dropped 5 bases, with 9 bases sitting between them. Germline V CDR1 and CDR2: MNHEY, SMNVEV (reference sequence). In DNA, the CDR3 is TGTGCCAGCAAGCCAGGGAATAATTCACCCCTCCACTTT. Its translation is CASKPGNNSPLHF.

In its sample, this clonotype was seen a few times. V usage is TRBV6-1 and J usage is TRBJ2-1; tentatively, D is TRBD2 (6 bases). Germline CDR1 and CDR2: MNHNS and SASEGT. V lost 0 bases, J lost 8 bases, and 11 bases lay in between. The CDR3 consists of 14 residues. This chain's CDR3 is CASSEAGGSDEQFF. CDR3 DNA sequence: TGTGCCAGCAGTGAAGCCGGGGGATCCGATGAGCAGTTCTTC.

The table lists this clonotype with a few counts. The V gene is TRBV5-1, the J gene TRBJ2-1, with D tentatively TRBD2 (6 bases). The CDR3 extends over 16 amino acids. Germline V gives CDR1 SGHRS, CDR2 YFSETQ. The V gene lost 2 bases and the J gene lost 0 bases, with 12 bases spanning the gap. CDR3 DNA sequence: TGCGCCAGCAGCTTCGGGGGTTCAGGCTCCTACAATGAGCAGTTCTTC. It specifies CASSFGGSGSYNEQFF.

This clonotype was picked up a small number of times. The rearrangement uses TRBV6-1 and TRBJ2-3; 8 positions agree with TRBD1. CDR3 length equals 14 residues. The junction had 6 bases not matched to a gene; V was cut back by 5 bases and J by 5 bases. The germline V gene encodes CDR1 MNHNS and CDR2 SASEGT. The CDR3 coding sequence is TGTGCCAGCAGTCCCAGGGGGCGCTTAGATACGCAGTATTTT. It is translated as CASSPRGRLDTQYF.

A few counts support this clonotype. The CDR3 nucleotides are TGCGCCAGCAGCCTGAACTGGGGACAGAGTTACACTGAAGCTTTCTTT. Translation: CASSLNWGQSYTEAFF. This sequence joins TRBV5-1 and TRBJ1-1, with 7 bases matching TRBD1. Germline-derived CDR1 and CDR2 are SGHRS and YFSETQ. V was pared by 4 bases and J by 3 bases, with 12 bases of the junction left unmatched. This CDR3 comprises 16 residues. Full variable domain (rest looked up from reference TRBV5-1 and TRBJ1-1): KAGVTQTPRYLIKTRGQQVTLSCSPISGHRSVSWYQQTPGQGLQFLFEYFSETQRNKGNFPGRFSGRQFSNSRSEMNVSTLELGDSALYLCASSLNWGQSYTEAFFGQGTRLTVV.